Listed here are 19 T cell receptor beta chains from one sample, sequenced in a study of blood T cell repertoires in COVID-19. Clones were sequenced by immunoSEQ multiplex PCR, and TCRdb holds only the in-frame ones, with some missing. The sample holds 95,000 to 100,000 clones, about 89% seen once. The sequencing input was peripheral blood. Every receptor here comes from a middle-aged man with acute or convalescent COVID-19.

The V and J genes are TRBV6-2 or TRBV6-3 and TRBJ1-6, with D unresolved. Per germline, CDR1 MNHEY and CDR2 SVGEGT. The V gene lost 4 bases and the J gene lost 0 bases, with 13 bases spanning the gap. This CDR3 region has 17 residues. The CDR3 here is CASSSLNPSSYNSPLHF. CDR3 in DNA: TGTGCCAGCAGTTCACTCAACCCGAGCTCCTATAATTCACCCCTCCACTTT.

The chain uses TRBV4-2 and TRBJ2-2, with a weak D call TRBD2 (7 bases). The length of the CDR3 is 16 residues. V was trimmed by 4 bases and J by 7 bases, leaving 19 bases between them. Germline V gene lookup returns CDR1 LGHNA and CDR2 YNFKEQ. This CDR3 reads CASSRNHGGAGGELFF. CDR3 nucleotide sequence: TGTGCCAGCAGCCGGAACCATGGGGGGGCTGGCGGGGAGCTGTTTTTT.

The V gene is TRBV3-1 (or the pseudogene TRBV3-2), the J gene TRBJ2-7; 10 positions agree with TRBD1. Germline V lookup: CDR1 LGHDT, CDR2 YNNKEL (reference sequence). Trimming took 4 bases from V and 3 from J; bases not matched to a gene: 0. This CDR3 has 13 amino acids. CDR3 in amino acids: CASSRDRGYEQYF. CDR3 sequence (DNA): TGTGCCAGCAGCCGGGACAGGGGCTACGAGCAGTACTTC.

The chain couples TRBV15 to TRBJ1-4; D is perhaps TRBD1 (5 bases). There are 14 residues in the CDR3. V was shortened by 7 bases and J by 7 bases, with 16 bases between the two germline ends. Germline loops: CDR1 LNHNV, CDR2 YYDKDF (reference sequence). CDR3 residues: CATKRVGGGEKLFF. Here the CDR3 DNA reads TGTGCCACCAAAAGGGTGGGGGGTGGTGAAAAACTGTTTTTT.

The chain links TRBV7-2 to TRBJ2-5; D possibly corresponds to TRBD2 (6 bases). Trimming left V 1 base short and J 4 bases short, with 13 bases between. Germline values: CDR1 SGHTA, CDR2 FQGNSA. The CDR3 has 15 residues. DNA for the CDR3: TGTGCCAGCAGCTTAGTCCGGGGAGGAAGAGAGACCCAGTACTTC. It is translated as CASSLVRGGRETQYF. The entire variable domain, with the rest obtained from reference TRBV7-2 and TRBJ2-5, is as follows: GAGVSQSPSNKVTEKGKDVELRCDPISGHTALYWYRQSLGQGLEFLIYFQGNSAPDKSGLPSDRFSAERTGGSVSTLTIQRTQQEDSAVYLCASSLVRGGRETQYFGPGTRLLVL.

V and J are TRBV7-2 and TRBJ1-3; 12 bases agree with TRBD1. V lost 5 bases to trimming and J lost 5 bases; unmatched junction nucleotides: 4. The CDR3 is 15 amino acids. From germline, CDR1 is SGHTA and CDR2 FQGNSA. The CDR3 nucleotides are TGTGCCAGCAGCCGGGGACAGGGGGCCCGAAACACCATATATTTT. It is translated as CASSRGQGARNTIYF.

This chain connects TRBV29-1 to TRBJ2-1; 10 bases agree with TRBD1. There are 14 residues in the CDR3. CDR1 is SQVTM, CDR2 ANQGSEA, per germline. V lost 3 bases to trimming and J lost 3 bases; unmatched junction nucleotides: 2. Here the CDR3 reads CSVDRDRGYNEQFF. The CDR3 coding sequence is TGCAGCGTTGACCGGGACAGGGGCTACAATGAGCAGTTCTTC.

J is TRBJ1-5 and V is TRBV7-2; TRBD1 aligns across 9 bases. The J segment lost 5 bases and the V segment lost 1 base, leaving 6 bases of the junction unmatched. The CDR3 consists of 16 residues. Germline CDR1 SGHTA, CDR2 FQGNSA. Here the CDR3 DNA reads TGTGCCAGCAGCTTAGTCCTACAGGGGGCCCATCAGCCCCAGCATTTT. Protein product: CASSLVLQGAHQPQHF.

The rearrangement joins TRBV5-8 to TRBJ1-5; no reliable D call. Germline V gene data show CDR1 as SGHTS and CDR2 as YDEGEE. The CDR3 contains 15 residues. Trimming took 2 bases from V and 2 from J, leaving 11 bases between them. DNA of the CDR3: TGTGCCAGCAGCTTCGGACTATTGGGCAATCAGCCCCAGCATTTT. It translates to CASSFGLLGNQPQHF.

This chain connects TRBV7-6 to TRBJ2-7, with D possibly being TRBD1 (6 bases). Trimming left V 5 bases short and J 0 bases short, with 14 bases between. Germline loops: CDR1 SGHVS, CDR2 FNYEAQ. This CDR3 region has 15 residues. CDR3 residues: CASSRGGQISYEQYF. Here the CDR3 DNA reads TGTGCCAGCAGCCGTGGAGGACAGATCTCCTACGAGCAGTACTTC.

This clone was recorded a few times. V gene TRBV29-1 combines with J gene TRBJ1-4; D ambiguous. CDR1 and CDR2 (germline): SQVTM, ANQGSEA. The CDR3 is made up of 13 amino acids. V lost 1 base and J 3 bases, leaving 6 bases between the germline ends. In DNA form, the CDR3 reads TGCAGCGTTGAAGGGTCAGCTAATGAAAAACTGTTTTTT. It encodes CSVEGSANEKLFF.

The V gene is TRBV6-2 or TRBV6-3, the J gene TRBJ1-5, with 10 nucleotides matching TRBD1. V gave up 4 bases and J gave up 2 bases; unmatched junction bases: 11. The CDR3 sequence is 18 residues long. CDR1 and CDR2 (germline): MNHEY, SVGEGT. The CDR3 nucleotides are TGTGCCAGCAGTTCGGGACAGGGGAGATCAATCGGCAATCAGCCCCAGCATTTT. Protein: CASSSGQGRSIGNQPQHF.

The V and J genes are TRBV2 and TRBJ2-7, with D tentatively TRBD1 (5 bases). Trimming cost V 3 bases and J 4 bases, with 7 bases left between them. Germline values: CDR1 SNHLY, CDR2 FYNNEI. The CDR3 runs 12 residues. This CDR3 is CASSDQGYEQYF. The CDR3 DNA reads TGTGCCAGCAGTGACCAGGGTTACGAGCAGTACTTC.

The chain employs TRBV6-2 or TRBV6-3 and TRBJ2-2; TRBD1 aligns across 9 bases. CDR1 and CDR2 (germline): MNHEY, SVGEGT. The CDR3 runs 16 residues. J was trimmed by 1 base and V by 4 bases; bases with no gene match: 4. As DNA, the CDR3 is TGTGCCAGCAGTTCTGGACAGGGGTGGAACACCGGGGAGCTGTTTTTT. The encoded protein is CASSSGQGWNTGELFF.

In its sample, this clone was seen a few times. The chain links TRBV2 to TRBJ2-3; no clear D. The germline gives CDR1 SNHLY, CDR2 FYNNEI. This CDR3 has 13 amino acids. V lost 7 bases and J 0 bases, leaving 8 bases between the germline ends. The CDR3 DNA sequence: TGTGCCAGCACATACGGGAGCACAGATACGCAGTATTTT. It translates to CASTYGSTDTQYF.

J is TRBJ1-5 and V is TRBV28; 11 bases line up with TRBD1. The CDR3 totals 17 residues. The V gene's germline CDR1 is MDHEN and CDR2 SYDVKM. With 3 bases clipped from V and 0 bases from J, the junction kept 4 bases outside the gene matches. The CDR3 DNA reads TGTGCCAGCAGTTTCGTGGGACAGGGGGATAGCAATCAGCCCCAGCATTTT. Its protein product is CASSFVGQGDSNQPQHF. Variable domain in full (rest from reference TRBV28 and TRBJ1-5): DVKVTQSSRYLVKRTGEKVFLECVQDMDHENMFWYRQDPGLGLRLIYFSYDVKMKEKGDIPEGYSVSREKKERFSLILESASTNQTSMYLCASSFVGQGDSNQPQHFGDGTRLSIL.

Here the CDR3 DNA reads TGTGCCAGCAGCACCCGGGACAGCTCCTACGAGCAGTACTTC. Translated: CASSTRDSSYEQYF. The V and J genes are TRBV21-1 and TRBJ2-7; the table's TRBD1 call for D was not verified on the DNA. TRBV21-1 is listed as a pseudogene. This CDR3 is 14 amino acids long.

V usage is TRBV5-1 and J usage is TRBJ2-1; 9 nucleotides agree with TRBD2. After removal of 4 bases from V and 8 bases from J, the junction contained 10 bases not matched to a gene. The germline gives CDR1 SGHRS, CDR2 YFSETQ. The CDR3 totals 15 residues. In DNA, the CDR3 is TGCGCCAGCAGCGGGAGTAGCGGGGGTATTGATGAGCAGTTCTTC. Amino acid sequence: CASSGSSGGIDEQFF. The full variable domain, with the rest looked up from reference TRBV5-1 and TRBJ2-1, is KAGVTQTPRYLIKTRGQQVTLSCSPISGHRSVSWYQQTPGQGLQFLFEYFSETQRNKGNFPGRFSGRQFSNSRSEMNVSTLELGDSALYLCASSGSSGGIDEQFFGPGTRLTVL.

This clone was observed a few times. V usage is TRBV5-1 and J usage is TRBJ1-5; D gene unclear. The CDR3 is 16 amino acids. V lost 0 bases and J 0 bases, leaving 10 bases between the germline ends. CDR1 SGHRS and CDR2 YFSETQ come from the germline V gene. The CDR3 nucleotides are TGCGCCAGCAGCTTGGGGGGAGATAGTAGCAATCAGCCCCAGCATTTT. Translation: CASSLGGDSSNQPQHF.